The sequence of this T cell receptor beta chain was determined in a study of blood T cells in healthy people across ages. Study results and caveats: A roughly linear fall in TCR beta diversity per million T cells was seen with increasing age.

Primers used in a second PCR of about 6 to 11 cycles were a sample-barcoded 5' primer and a J-beta primer mix. MiXCR, applied by TCRdb to the 5' RACE reads, yields one record per CDR3 protein. The sample includes about 970,000 distinct CDR3 sequences, roughly half of them seen just once. This clonotype has just a few counts. Its antigen is undetermined. This CDR3 contains 18 residues. The ends were cut back, 0 bases at V and 2 bases at J, with 18 bases in the middle. Germline CDR1 reads LNHNV; CDR2 reads YYDKDF (reference sequence). The sample comprised blood. This sequence originates from a woman aged 55-70 years in good health. The chain recombines TRBV15 with TRBJ2-3; D gene ambiguous. In DNA form, the CDR3 reads TGTGCCACCAGCAGAGACGACGCTAACCGTCAAATCACAGATACGCAGTATTTT. Protein product: CATSRDDANRQITDTQYF. Drawing the rest from reference TRBV15 and TRBJ2-3, the complete variable domain is DAMVIQNPRYQVTQFGKPVTLSCSQTLNHNVMYWYQQKSSQAPKLLFHYYDKDFNNEADTPDNFQSRRPNTSFCFLDIRSPGLGDTAMYLCATSRDDANRQITDTQYFGPGTRLTVL.